This T cell receptor (beta chain) originates from a study of cytomegalovirus exposure and HLA in healthy donors. Across the study: HLA-typed donors were the source of about 85 million unique TCRs, which an early data release held.

Whole-study findings and limits: There were reportedly fewer N-insertions in an Asian-associated ancestry cluster than the approximately 640-donor mean, in a later analysis. A cluster of highly shared sequence variants was likely a sequencing artifact. Previously analyzed data showed that most TCR beta V segments were productive at a frequency of about 90% or about 30%.

The trim removed 5 bases at V and 1 base at J, leaving 3 bases unmatched. The germline gives CDR1 LNHDA, CDR2 SQIVND (reference sequence). The CDR3 loop spans 15 amino acids. Amplification used 60 Vbeta primers and 13 Jbeta primers. Libraries were prepared by immunoSEQ multiplex PCR; TCRdb keeps only in-frame clonotypes and omits some of them. The profile covers about 130,000 clones, with about 74% appearing a single time and roughly 4.5% taken by the ten largest. Concerning this clone itself: Its target is unknown.

The specimen sequenced was PBMCs. The V and J genes are TRBV19 and TRBJ1-5; 9 positions agree with TRBD1. This receptor was taken from a man between 18 and 29 years old in good health and CMV-seropositive. This CDR3 is CASSRQGGSNQPQHF. CDR3 in DNA: TGTGCCAGTAGTCGACAGGGGGGCAGCAATCAGCCCCAGCATTTT.